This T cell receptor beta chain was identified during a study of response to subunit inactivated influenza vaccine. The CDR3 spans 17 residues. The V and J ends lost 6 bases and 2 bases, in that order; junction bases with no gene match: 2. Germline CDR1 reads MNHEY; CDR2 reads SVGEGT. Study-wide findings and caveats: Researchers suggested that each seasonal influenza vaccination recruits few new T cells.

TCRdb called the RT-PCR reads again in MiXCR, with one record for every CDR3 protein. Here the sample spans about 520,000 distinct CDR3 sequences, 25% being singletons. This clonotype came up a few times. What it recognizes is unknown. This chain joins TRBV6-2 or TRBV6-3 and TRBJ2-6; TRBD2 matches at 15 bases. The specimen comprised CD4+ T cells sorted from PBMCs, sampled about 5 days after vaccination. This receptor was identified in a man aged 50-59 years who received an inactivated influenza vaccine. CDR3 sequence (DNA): TGTGCCAGCAGAAGGACTAGCGGGGGGGCTGGGGCCAACGTCCTGACTTTC. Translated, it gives CASRRTSGGAGANVLTF.